The source of this T cell receptor beta chain is a study of identical twins. General observations from the study: A cross-sectional statistical analysis, not follow-up of the same donors, supported the conclusions. Compared with models, monozygotic twins showed more out-of-frame TCR alpha sharing.

In this sample, this clonotype turned up a few times. Its antigen is unknown. TCRdb processed the 5' RACE reads anew with MiXCR; each CDR3 protein has one entry. The sample lists fewer than 250,000 distinct CDR3 sequences, over 8% seen once, with about 5% in the top ten. This CDR3 has 14 amino acids. V was pared by 0 bases and J by 6 bases, with 11 bases between. Germline lookup yields CDR1 LGHNA and CDR2 YSLEER. Material for sequencing was memory (CD45RO+) T cells sorted from blood. This TCR came from a woman between 18 and 30 years old in good health. The genes are TRBV4-3 and TRBJ1-1; unclear D gene. Here the CDR3 DNA reads TGCGCCAGCAGCCAAGACATCTATCCACCTGAAGCTTTCTTT. It yields the protein CASSQDIYPPEAFF.